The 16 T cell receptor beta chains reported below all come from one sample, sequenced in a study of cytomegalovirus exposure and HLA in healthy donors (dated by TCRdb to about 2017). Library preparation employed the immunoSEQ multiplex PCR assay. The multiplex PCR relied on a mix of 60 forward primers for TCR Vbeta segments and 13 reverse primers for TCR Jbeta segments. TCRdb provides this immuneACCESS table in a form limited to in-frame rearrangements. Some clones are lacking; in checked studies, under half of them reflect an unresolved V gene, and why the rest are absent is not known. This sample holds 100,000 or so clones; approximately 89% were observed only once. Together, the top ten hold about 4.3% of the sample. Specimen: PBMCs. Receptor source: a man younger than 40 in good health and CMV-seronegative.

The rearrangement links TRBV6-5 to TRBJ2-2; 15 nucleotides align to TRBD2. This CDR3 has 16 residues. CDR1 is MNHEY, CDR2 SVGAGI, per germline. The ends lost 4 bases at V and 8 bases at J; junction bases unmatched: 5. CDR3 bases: TGTGCCAGCAGTTCCTTGGGACTAGCGGGGGGAGGGGAGCTGTTTTTT. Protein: CASSSLGLAGGGELFF.

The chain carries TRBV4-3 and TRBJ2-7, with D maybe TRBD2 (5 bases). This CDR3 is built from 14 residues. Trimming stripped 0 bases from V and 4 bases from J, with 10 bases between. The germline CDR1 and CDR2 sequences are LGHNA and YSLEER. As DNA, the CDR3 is TGCGCCAGCAGCCAAGAAAACAGCGGTTACGAGCAGTACTTC. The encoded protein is CASSQENSGYEQYF.

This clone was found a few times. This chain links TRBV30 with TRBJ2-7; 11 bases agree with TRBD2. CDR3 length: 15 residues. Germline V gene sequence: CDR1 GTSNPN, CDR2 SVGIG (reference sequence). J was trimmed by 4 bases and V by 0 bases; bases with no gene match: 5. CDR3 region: CAWSVLGTSGYEQYF. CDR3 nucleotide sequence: TGTGCCTGGAGTGTACTCGGGACTAGCGGATACGAGCAGTACTTC.

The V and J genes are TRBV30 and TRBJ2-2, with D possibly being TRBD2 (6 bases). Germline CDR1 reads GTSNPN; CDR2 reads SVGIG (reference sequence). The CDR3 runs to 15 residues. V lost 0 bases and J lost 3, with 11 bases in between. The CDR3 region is CAWSVKLADTGELFF. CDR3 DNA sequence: TGTGCCTGGAGTGTAAAACTAGCCGACACCGGGGAGCTGTTTTTT.

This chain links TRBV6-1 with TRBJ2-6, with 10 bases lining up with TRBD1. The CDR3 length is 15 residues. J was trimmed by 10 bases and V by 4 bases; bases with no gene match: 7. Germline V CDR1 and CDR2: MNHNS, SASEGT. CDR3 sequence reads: CASSGGQGVVNVLTF. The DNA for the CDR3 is TGTGCCAGCAGTGGAGGACAGGGGGTAGTGAACGTCCTGACTTTC.

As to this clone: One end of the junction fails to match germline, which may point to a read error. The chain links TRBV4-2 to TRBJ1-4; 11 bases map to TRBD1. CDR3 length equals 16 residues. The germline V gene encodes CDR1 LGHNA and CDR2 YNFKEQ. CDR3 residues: CASNQQGQGAYEKLFF. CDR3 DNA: TGTGCCAGCAACCAACAAGGACAGGGGGCCTATGAAAAACTGTTTTTT.

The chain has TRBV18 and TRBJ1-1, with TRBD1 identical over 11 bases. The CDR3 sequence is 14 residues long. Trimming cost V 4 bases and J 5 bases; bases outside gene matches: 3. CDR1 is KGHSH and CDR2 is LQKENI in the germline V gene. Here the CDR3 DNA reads TGTGCCAGCTCACTCGGGACAGGGGGAACTGAAGCTTTCTTT. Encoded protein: CASSLGTGGTEAFF.

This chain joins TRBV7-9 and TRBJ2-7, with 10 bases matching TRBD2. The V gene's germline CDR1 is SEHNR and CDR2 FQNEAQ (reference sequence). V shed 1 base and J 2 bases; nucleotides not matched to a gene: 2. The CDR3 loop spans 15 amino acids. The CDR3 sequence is CASSLGTSGPYEQYF. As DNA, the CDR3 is TGTGCCAGCAGCTTAGGGACTAGCGGCCCCTACGAGCAGTACTTC.

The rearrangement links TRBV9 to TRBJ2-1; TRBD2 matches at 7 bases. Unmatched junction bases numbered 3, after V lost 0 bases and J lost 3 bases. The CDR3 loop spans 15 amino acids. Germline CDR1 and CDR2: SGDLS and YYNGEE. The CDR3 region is CASSVDSGLYNEQFF. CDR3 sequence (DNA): TGTGCCAGCAGCGTAGATAGCGGGCTCTACAATGAGCAGTTCTTC.

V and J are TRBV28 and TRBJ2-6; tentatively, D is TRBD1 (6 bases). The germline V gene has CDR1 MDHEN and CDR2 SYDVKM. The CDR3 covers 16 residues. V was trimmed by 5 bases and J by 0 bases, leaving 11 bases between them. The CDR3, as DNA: TGTGCCAGCAGTAACCCGACAGGCTCTGGGGCCAACGTCCTGACTTTC. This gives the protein CASSNPTGSGANVLTF. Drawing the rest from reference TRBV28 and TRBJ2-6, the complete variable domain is DVKVTQSSRYLVKRTGEKVFLECVQDMDHENMFWYRQDPGLGLRLIYFSYDVKMKEKGDIPEGYSVSREKKERFSLILESASTNQTSMYLCASSNPTGSGANVLTFGAGSRLTVL.

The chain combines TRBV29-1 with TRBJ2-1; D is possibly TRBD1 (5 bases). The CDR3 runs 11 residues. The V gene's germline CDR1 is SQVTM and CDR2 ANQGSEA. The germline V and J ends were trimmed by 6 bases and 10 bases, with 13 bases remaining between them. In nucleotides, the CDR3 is TGCAGCGTGGCAGGGTTGGAGGAGCAGTTCTTC. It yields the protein CSVAGLEEQFF.

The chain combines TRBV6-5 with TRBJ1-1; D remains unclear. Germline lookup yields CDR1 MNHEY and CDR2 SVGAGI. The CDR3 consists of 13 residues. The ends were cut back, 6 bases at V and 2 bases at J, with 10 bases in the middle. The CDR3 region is CASRRSRNTEAFF. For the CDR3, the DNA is TGTGCCAGCAGGCGATCAAGAAACACTGAAGCTTTCTTT.

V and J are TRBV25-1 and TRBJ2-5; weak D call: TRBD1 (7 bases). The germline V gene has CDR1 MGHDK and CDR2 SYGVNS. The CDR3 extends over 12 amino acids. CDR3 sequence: CAARQGGETQYF. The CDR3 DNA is TGTGCGGCGAGGCAGGGGGGAGAGACCCAGTACTTC.

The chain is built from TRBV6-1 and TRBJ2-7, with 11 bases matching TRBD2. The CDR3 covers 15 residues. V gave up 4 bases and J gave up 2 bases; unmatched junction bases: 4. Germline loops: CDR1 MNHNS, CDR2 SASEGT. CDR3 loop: CASSGGTSGPYEQYF. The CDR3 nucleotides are TGTGCCAGCAGTGGAGGGACTAGCGGACCCTACGAGCAGTACTTC.

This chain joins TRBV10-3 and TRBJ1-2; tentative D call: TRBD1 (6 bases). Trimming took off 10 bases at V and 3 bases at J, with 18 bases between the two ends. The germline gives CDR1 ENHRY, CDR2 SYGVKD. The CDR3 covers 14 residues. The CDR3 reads CATLPQGKDYGYTF. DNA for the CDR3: TGTGCCACCCTACCACAGGGTAAGGACTATGGCTACACCTTC.

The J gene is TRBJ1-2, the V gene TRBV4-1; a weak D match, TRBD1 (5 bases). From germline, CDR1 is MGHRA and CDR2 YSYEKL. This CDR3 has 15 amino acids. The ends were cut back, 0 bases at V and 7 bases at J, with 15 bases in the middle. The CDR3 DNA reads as TGCGCCAGCAGCCAAGAAGGGGTGGGTTTTGGTGGCTACACCTTC. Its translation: CASSQEGVGFGGYTF.